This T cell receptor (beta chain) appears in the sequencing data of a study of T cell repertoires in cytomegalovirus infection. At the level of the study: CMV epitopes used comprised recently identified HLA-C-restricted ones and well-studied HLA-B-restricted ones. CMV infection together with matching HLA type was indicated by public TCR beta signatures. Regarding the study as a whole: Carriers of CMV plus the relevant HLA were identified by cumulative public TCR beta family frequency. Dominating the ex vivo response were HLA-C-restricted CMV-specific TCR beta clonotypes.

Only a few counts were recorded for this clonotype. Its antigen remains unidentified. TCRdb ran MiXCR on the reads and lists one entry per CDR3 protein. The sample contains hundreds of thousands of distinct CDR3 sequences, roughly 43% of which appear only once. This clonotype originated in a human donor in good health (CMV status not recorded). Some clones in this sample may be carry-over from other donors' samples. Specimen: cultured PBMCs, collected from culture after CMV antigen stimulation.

CDR3 sequence: CASRRLATATQYF. The CDR3 region has the DNA TGTGCCAGCAGACGACTAGCGACCGCGACCCAGTACTTC. This rearrangement joins TRBV7-2 to TRBJ2-5; 8 nucleotides align to TRBD2. V shed 6 bases and J 7 bases; nucleotides not matched to a gene: 7. The CDR3 is made up of 13 amino acids. Germline CDR1 SGHTA, CDR2 FQGNSA.